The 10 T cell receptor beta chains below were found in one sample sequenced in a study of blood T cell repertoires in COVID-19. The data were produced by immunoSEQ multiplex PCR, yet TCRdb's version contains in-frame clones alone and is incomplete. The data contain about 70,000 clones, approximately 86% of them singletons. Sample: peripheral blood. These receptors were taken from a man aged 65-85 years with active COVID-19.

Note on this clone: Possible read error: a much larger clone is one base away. The CDR3 region is CASSSNNEQFF. The CDR3 DNA is TGTGCCAGCAGCTCCAACAATGAGCAGTTCTTC. The V call is TRBV7-3, the J call TRBJ2-1; D is ambiguous. This CDR3 comprises 11 residues. Germline CDR1 reads SGHTA; CDR2 reads FQGTGA.

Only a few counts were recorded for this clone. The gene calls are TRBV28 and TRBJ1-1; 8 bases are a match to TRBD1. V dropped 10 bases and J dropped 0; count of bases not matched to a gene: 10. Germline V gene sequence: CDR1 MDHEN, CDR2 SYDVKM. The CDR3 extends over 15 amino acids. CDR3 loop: CATDITGGLNTEAFF. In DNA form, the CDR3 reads TGTGCCACCGACATCACAGGGGGTTTGAACACTGAAGCTTTCTTT.

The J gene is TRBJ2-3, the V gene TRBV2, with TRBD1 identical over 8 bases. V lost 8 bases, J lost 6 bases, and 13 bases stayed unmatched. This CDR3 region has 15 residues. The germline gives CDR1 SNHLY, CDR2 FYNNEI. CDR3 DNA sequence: TGTGCCAGCCACGCCGGGCAGGGGGCATGGGATACGCAGTATTTT. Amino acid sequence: CASHAGQGAWDTQYF.

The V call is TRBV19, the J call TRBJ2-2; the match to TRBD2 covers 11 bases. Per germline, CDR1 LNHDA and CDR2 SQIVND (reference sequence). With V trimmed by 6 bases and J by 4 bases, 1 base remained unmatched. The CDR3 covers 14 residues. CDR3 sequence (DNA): TGTGCCAGTAGGGGGACTAGCGGCACCGGGGAGCTGTTTTTT. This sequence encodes CASRGTSGTGELFF.

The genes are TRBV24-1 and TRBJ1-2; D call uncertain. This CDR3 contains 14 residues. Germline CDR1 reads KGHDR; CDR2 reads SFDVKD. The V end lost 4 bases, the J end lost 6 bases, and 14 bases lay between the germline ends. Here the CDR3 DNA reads TGTGCCACCAGTGACCCGGGGAGGGTTCATGGCTACACCTTC. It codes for CATSDPGRVHGYTF.

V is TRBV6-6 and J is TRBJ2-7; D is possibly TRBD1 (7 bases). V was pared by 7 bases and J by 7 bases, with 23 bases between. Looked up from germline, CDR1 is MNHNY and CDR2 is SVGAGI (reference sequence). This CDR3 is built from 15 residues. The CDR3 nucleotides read TGTGCCAGCACCCAGAGGGGCGGGACAGCCAGGGAGCAGTACTTC. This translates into CASTQRGGTAREQYF.

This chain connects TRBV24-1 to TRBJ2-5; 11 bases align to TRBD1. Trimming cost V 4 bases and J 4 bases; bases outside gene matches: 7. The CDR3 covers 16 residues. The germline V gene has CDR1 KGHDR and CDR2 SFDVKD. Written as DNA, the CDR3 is TGTGCCACCAGTGACCAAGGGGACAGGGGGGGAGAGACCCAGTACTTC. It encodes CATSDQGDRGGETQYF.

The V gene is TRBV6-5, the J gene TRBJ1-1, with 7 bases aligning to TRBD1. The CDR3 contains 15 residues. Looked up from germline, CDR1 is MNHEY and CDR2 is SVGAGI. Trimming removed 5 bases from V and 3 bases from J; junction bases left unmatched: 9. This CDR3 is CASSPLGQGDTEAFF. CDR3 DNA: TGTGCCAGCAGTCCCCTGGGCCAGGGGGACACTGAAGCTTTCTTT.

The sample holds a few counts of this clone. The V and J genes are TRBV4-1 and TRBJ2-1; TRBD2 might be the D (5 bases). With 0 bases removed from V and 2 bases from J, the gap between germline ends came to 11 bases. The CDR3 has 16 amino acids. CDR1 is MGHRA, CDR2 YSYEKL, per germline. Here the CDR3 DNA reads TGCGCCAGCAGCCAAGATGAGGGCCACCCCTACAATGAGCAGTTCTTC. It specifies CASSQDEGHPYNEQFF.

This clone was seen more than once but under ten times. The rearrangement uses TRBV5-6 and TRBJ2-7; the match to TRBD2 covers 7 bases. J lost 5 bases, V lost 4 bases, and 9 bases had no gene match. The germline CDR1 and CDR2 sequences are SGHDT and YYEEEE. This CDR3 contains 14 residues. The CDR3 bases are TGTGCCAGCAGCACCTGGGCGGGAGAGGACGAGCAGTACTTC. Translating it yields CASSTWAGEDEQYF.